Listed below are T cell receptor beta chains from one sample, sequenced in a study of blood T cells in healthy people across ages. TCRdb called the 5' RACE reads again in MiXCR, with one record for every CDR3 protein. The repertoire consists of about 1,000,000 distinct CDR3 sequences, with more than 35% occurring once and the leading ten covering 18%. Input material: blood. These receptors all come from a woman between 55 and 75 years old in good health. Each CDR3 is given with its conserved first and last residue. The order of the fields is CDR3 DNA, CDR3 protein, V gene, D gene, J gene, clone size. A D gene is named only where the DNA matches it firmly. The size of a clone is reported for some rows only, either as once, few or many, or as a class for expanded clones.

CDR3 DNA: TGTGCCACCAGTGGTTGGGGTTTCGATGAGCAGTTCTTC
CDR3 protein: CATSGWGFDEQFF
V gene: TRBV24-1
D gene: .
J gene: TRBJ2-1
clone size: .

CDR3 DNA: TGCGCCAGCAGCGGTAGGGGGACTAGCACAGATACGCAGTATTTT
CDR3 protein: CASSGRGTSTDTQYF
V gene: TRBV4-1
D gene: .
J gene: TRBJ2-3
clone size: .

CDR3 DNA: TGTGCCAGCAGGAGGGCAGGGTCAACCCCTAAAAACACCGGGGAGCTGTTTTTT
CDR3 protein: CASRRAGSTPKNTGELFF
V gene: TRBV27
D gene: .
J gene: TRBJ2-2
clone size: .

CDR3 DNA: TGTGCCCAATCTTTCCGGGGGGCCAACGTCCTGACTTTC
CDR3 protein: CAQSFRGANVLTF
V gene: TRBV21-1
D gene: .
J gene: TRBJ2-6
clone size: few

CDR3 DNA: TGCAGTGCTAACGGCCCAATAAGAACCGGGACAGTAGTCATTCAGTACTTC
CDR3 protein: CSANGPIRTGTVVIQYF
V gene: TRBV20-1
D gene: TRBD1
J gene: TRBJ2-4
clone size: few

CDR3 DNA: TGTGCCAGCAGCTCGAAGGGACCTTGGTTACAAGAGACCCAGTACTTC
CDR3 protein: CASSSKGPWLQETQYF
V gene: TRBV11-2
D gene: .
J gene: TRBJ2-5
clone size: .

CDR3 DNA: TGTGCCAGCAGCCCGACAGGGACTGGGGAGCTGTTTTTT
CDR3 protein: CASSPTGTGELFF
V gene: TRBV28
D gene: .
J gene: TRBJ2-2
clone size: few

CDR3 DNA: TGCGCCAGCACTACTGCAACAGGGCGTAGAGAGACCCAGTACTTC
CDR3 protein: CASTTATGRRETQYF
V gene: TRBV5-1
D gene: .
J gene: TRBJ2-5
clone size: .

CDR3 DNA: TGCGCCAGCAGCCGCACAGGGTCTCACGAGCAGTACTTC
CDR3 protein: CASSRTGSHEQYF
V gene: TRBV5-1
D gene: .
J gene: TRBJ2-7
clone size: once

CDR3 DNA: TGTGCCAGCTCACCCAGCCTAGCGGGGGGGAAGTATGAGCAGTTCTTC
CDR3 protein: CASSPSLAGGKYEQFF
V gene: TRBV18
D gene: TRBD2
J gene: TRBJ2-1
clone size: .

CDR3 DNA: TGCAGTGCTAGAGGCGGACAGGGGGCCAACGAGCAGTACTTC
CDR3 protein: CSARGGQGANEQYF
V gene: TRBV20-1
D gene: TRBD1
J gene: TRBJ2-7
clone size: .

CDR3 DNA: TGTGCCAGCAGCTTGAATACGGGGAGCGAGCAGTACTTC
CDR3 protein: CASSLNTGSEQYF
V gene: TRBV27
D gene: .
J gene: TRBJ2-7
clone size: once

CDR3 DNA: TGTGCCAGCAGTTCGGGGGCGTCTGGTCAGCCCCAGCATTTT
CDR3 protein: CASSSGASGQPQHF
V gene: TRBV27
D gene: .
J gene: TRBJ1-5
clone size: .

CDR3 DNA: TGTGCCAGCAGCCGTATTCTAGCGGGAGTCTCCTACGAGCAGTACTTC
CDR3 protein: CASSRILAGVSYEQYF
V gene: TRBV6-2/TRBV6-3
D gene: TRBD2
J gene: TRBJ2-7
clone size: .

CDR3 DNA: TGTGCCAGCAGTGTAGAGGGGGCCAACGTCCTGACTTTC
CDR3 protein: CASSVEGANVLTF
V gene: TRBV27
D gene: .
J gene: TRBJ2-6
clone size: many

CDR3 DNA: TGTGCCAGCAGCCCCCTAGAGCGGGCTTACAATGAGCAGTTCTTC
CDR3 protein: CASSPLERAYNEQFF
V gene: TRBV7-8
D gene: .
J gene: TRBJ2-1
clone size: .

CDR3 DNA: TGCAGTGCTAGTTGGCTAGCGGGCGATCCCTCCTACGGGCAGTACTTC
CDR3 protein: CSASWLAGDPSYGQYF
V gene: TRBV20-1
D gene: TRBD2
J gene: TRBJ2-7
clone size: .

CDR3 DNA: TGCGCCAGCAGCTTGTCGGCGGTAGGGAGCGAGCAGTACTTC
CDR3 protein: CASSLSAVGSEQYF
V gene: TRBV5-1
D gene: .
J gene: TRBJ2-7
clone size: .

CDR3 DNA: TGTGCCAGCAGTCCAGAGGACAGGGATAGCAATCAGCCCCAGCATTTT
CDR3 protein: CASSPEDRDSNQPQHF
V gene: TRBV6-1
D gene: TRBD1
J gene: TRBJ1-5
clone size: few

CDR3 DNA: TGTGCCAGTAGTATAGTGGGGACGGAGACCCAGTACTTC
CDR3 protein: CASSIVGTETQYF
V gene: TRBV19
D gene: .
J gene: TRBJ2-5
clone size: .

CDR3 DNA: TGTGCCAGCAGCCCTTCGGAGGGAGGCAAACTGTTTTTT
CDR3 protein: CASSPSEGGKLFF
V gene: TRBV7-6
D gene: .
J gene: TRBJ1-4
clone size: .

CDR3 DNA: TGCGCCAGCAGCGAACTCGGAGTGGAGGGAGAGACCCAGTACTTC
CDR3 protein: CASSELGVEGETQYF
V gene: TRBV5-1
D gene: .
J gene: TRBJ2-5
clone size: .

CDR3 DNA: TGCGCCAGCAGCCCATCACAGGGAACTAATGAAAAACTGTTTTTT
CDR3 protein: CASSPSQGTNEKLFF
V gene: TRBV5-1
D gene: .
J gene: TRBJ1-4
clone size: .

CDR3 DNA: TGTGCCAGCAGCTTCGTAAGTCCGGATACGCAGTATTTT
CDR3 protein: CASSFVSPDTQYF
V gene: TRBV7-9
D gene: .
J gene: TRBJ2-3
clone size: .

CDR3 DNA: TGTGCCAGCAGCGGGAGGCAGGGTAACACTGAAGCTTTCTTT
CDR3 protein: CASSGRQGNTEAFF
V gene: TRBV14
D gene: .
J gene: TRBJ1-1
clone size: .

CDR3 DNA: TGTGCCAGCAGCCAACTAAGGGAGACCCAGTACTTC
CDR3 protein: CASSQLRETQYF
V gene: TRBV12-3/TRBV12-4
D gene: .
J gene: TRBJ2-5
clone size: many

CDR3 DNA: TGTGCCAGCAGCTTAACAGCGGGAGGGGTAGATACGCAGTATTTT
CDR3 protein: CASSLTAGGVDTQYF
V gene: TRBV7-6
D gene: TRBD2
J gene: TRBJ2-3
clone size: many

CDR3 DNA: TGTGCCAGTAGCACGGCCGCCGGGACAGGGGGTTTTGAGCAGTACTTC
CDR3 protein: CASSTAAGTGGFEQYF
V gene: TRBV19
D gene: TRBD1
J gene: TRBJ2-4
clone size: .

CDR3 DNA: TGTGCCAGCAGCGGGGGGACAGGGGGCAATCACAACGAGCAGTACTTC
CDR3 protein: CASSGGTGGNHNEQYF
V gene: TRBV7-9
D gene: TRBD1
J gene: TRBJ2-7
clone size: .

CDR3 DNA: TGTGCCAGCAGCGGACTAGCGGACAGCCTTGGGTGGGATACGCAGTATTTT
CDR3 protein: CASSGLADSLGWDTQYF
V gene: TRBV27
D gene: TRBD2
J gene: TRBJ2-3
clone size: .

CDR3 DNA: TGCGCCAGCAGCCCGACACTGAACACTGAAGCTTTCTTT
CDR3 protein: CASSPTLNTEAFF
V gene: TRBV5-1
D gene: .
J gene: TRBJ1-1
clone size: .

CDR3 DNA: TGCAGCGTTGTAGCCCAGGGTGAGACCCAGTACTTC
CDR3 protein: CSVVAQGETQYF
V gene: TRBV29-1
D gene: .
J gene: TRBJ2-5
clone size: .

CDR3 DNA: TGTGCCAGCAGTGAAGACCAACTAGCGGGCCTTCAAGGGGGAGATACGCAGTATTTT
CDR3 protein: CASSEDQLAGLQGGDTQYF
V gene: TRBV6-1
D gene: TRBD2
J gene: TRBJ2-3
clone size: .

CDR3 DNA: TGTGCCAGCAGCCGGGGACTAGCGGGAATGGATGAGCAGTTCTTC
CDR3 protein: CASSRGLAGMDEQFF
V gene: TRBV5-6
D gene: TRBD2
J gene: TRBJ2-1
clone size: few

CDR3 DNA: TGCAGTGCTAGAGCGGGGAGCATCACAGATACGCAGTATTTT
CDR3 protein: CSARAGSITDTQYF
V gene: TRBV20-1
D gene: .
J gene: TRBJ2-3
clone size: .

CDR3 DNA: TGCAGCGCCAATCATGGACTAGCGGGAGGAGGTGAGCAGTTCTTC
CDR3 protein: CSANHGLAGGGEQFF
V gene: TRBV29-1
D gene: TRBD2
J gene: TRBJ2-1
clone size: .

CDR3 DNA: TGTGCCAGCAGCTTTGGGACTAGCGGATACACAGATACGCAGTATTTT
CDR3 protein: CASSFGTSGYTDTQYF
V gene: TRBV5-6
D gene: TRBD2
J gene: TRBJ2-3
clone size: few

CDR3 DNA: TGTGCCAGCAGACCACGCTCAAAAGTGGGACAGACCTCCTACGAGCAGTACTTC
CDR3 protein: CASRPRSKVGQTSYEQYF
V gene: TRBV27
D gene: TRBD1
J gene: TRBJ2-7
clone size: few

CDR3 DNA: TGTGCCATCATCAGCGGGGCAAACAATGAGCAGTTCTTC
CDR3 protein: CAIISGANNEQFF
V gene: TRBV28
D gene: TRBD2
J gene: TRBJ2-1
clone size: few

CDR3 DNA: TGCGCCAGCAGCTTGGTGGGTAGCGGGAGGTCAAGCTCCTACAATGAGCAGTTCTTC
CDR3 protein: CASSLVGSGRSSSYNEQFF
V gene: TRBV5-1
D gene: TRBD2
J gene: TRBJ2-1
clone size: .

CDR3 DNA: TGTGCCATCAGTGCGGGGCTAAGTTACAATGAGCAGTTCTTC
CDR3 protein: CAISAGLSYNEQFF
V gene: TRBV10-3
D gene: .
J gene: TRBJ2-1
clone size: few

CDR3 DNA: TGTGCCAGCAGTCCCGGGACAGGGACTGGGGCCAACGTCCTGACTTTC
CDR3 protein: CASSPGTGTGANVLTF
V gene: TRBV12-3/TRBV12-4
D gene: TRBD1
J gene: TRBJ2-6
clone size: .

CDR3 DNA: TGTGCCAGCCAACACCGGACAGGGTCCTACGAGCAGTACTTC
CDR3 protein: CASQHRTGSYEQYF
V gene: TRBV6-1
D gene: TRBD1
J gene: TRBJ2-7
clone size: few

CDR3 DNA: TGTGCCAGCAGCGTATCTCAGAGGGTAGCGGGAGTTCACGAGCAGTACTTC
CDR3 protein: CASSVSQRVAGVHEQYF
V gene: TRBV9
D gene: TRBD2
J gene: TRBJ2-7
clone size: few

CDR3 DNA: TGTGCCAGCAGTTACCTGGGACAGAAGAACACTGAAGCTTTCTTT
CDR3 protein: CASSYLGQKNTEAFF
V gene: TRBV6-6
D gene: TRBD1
J gene: TRBJ1-1
clone size: .

CDR3 DNA: TGCGCCAGCAGCCAAGATATAGGGTGGGGTCAGCCCCAGCATTTT
CDR3 protein: CASSQDIGWGQPQHF
V gene: TRBV4-1
D gene: .
J gene: TRBJ1-5
clone size: few

CDR3 DNA: TGTGCCAGCAGTTTACTATCGGGCAGAGTCTCCTACGAGCAGTACTTC
CDR3 protein: CASSLLSGRVSYEQYF
V gene: TRBV12-3/TRBV12-4
D gene: .
J gene: TRBJ2-7
clone size: .

CDR3 DNA: TGTGCCAGCAGCAAAAATTGGTGGGAGGCCCCCTACAATGAGCAGTTCTTC
CDR3 protein: CASSKNWWEAPYNEQFF
V gene: TRBV21-1
D gene: .
J gene: TRBJ2-1
clone size: few

CDR3 DNA: TGTGCCAGCAGCCCCGCGAAGGGGAGCTCCTACAATGAGCAGTTCTTC
CDR3 protein: CASSPAKGSSYNEQFF
V gene: TRBV6-2/TRBV6-3
D gene: .
J gene: TRBJ2-1
clone size: many

CDR3 DNA: TGTGCCAGCACCTTACAGGGTGCCGGGGCCAACGTCCTGACTTTC
CDR3 protein: CASTLQGAGANVLTF
V gene: TRBV12-3/TRBV12-4
D gene: .
J gene: TRBJ2-6
clone size: .

CDR3 DNA: TGTGCCAGCAGAATCGGCAGGGCAGATACGCAGTATTTT
CDR3 protein: CASRIGRADTQYF
V gene: TRBV12-3/TRBV12-4
D gene: .
J gene: TRBJ2-3
clone size: .

CDR3 DNA: TGTGCCAGCAGTCTACGACAGGGAGGTTCACCCCTCCACTTT
CDR3 protein: CASSLRQGGSPLHF
V gene: TRBV27
D gene: TRBD1
J gene: TRBJ1-6
clone size: few

CDR3 DNA: TGTGCCACGGAACTGCCTGGTAAGACTGAAGCTTTCTTT
CDR3 protein: CATELPGKTEAFF
V gene: TRBV10-3
D gene: .
J gene: TRBJ1-1
clone size: .

CDR3 DNA: TGTGCCAGCAGTTACAAGCCGACGGATTCACCCCTCCACTTT
CDR3 protein: CASSYKPTDSPLHF
V gene: TRBV6-5
D gene: .
J gene: TRBJ1-6
clone size: .

CDR3 DNA: TGTGCCAGCAGTTACAGGACGGGGGAGGGGTGGGAGACCCAGTACTTC
CDR3 protein: CASSYRTGEGWETQYF
V gene: TRBV6-2/TRBV6-3
D gene: TRBD2
J gene: TRBJ2-5
clone size: .

CDR3 DNA: TGTGCCAGCAGCCGACTTCTAGCGGGAGGGCCGGGGGCCAAAAACATTCAGTACTTC
CDR3 protein: CASSRLLAGGPGAKNIQYF
V gene: TRBV7-8
D gene: TRBD2
J gene: TRBJ2-4
clone size: .

CDR3 DNA: TGTGCCAGCAGTCCCAGGACTAGCCCCTCGGGGAGCAATGAGCAGTTCTTC
CDR3 protein: CASSPRTSPSGSNEQFF
V gene: TRBV6-2/TRBV6-3
D gene: TRBD2
J gene: TRBJ2-1
clone size: few